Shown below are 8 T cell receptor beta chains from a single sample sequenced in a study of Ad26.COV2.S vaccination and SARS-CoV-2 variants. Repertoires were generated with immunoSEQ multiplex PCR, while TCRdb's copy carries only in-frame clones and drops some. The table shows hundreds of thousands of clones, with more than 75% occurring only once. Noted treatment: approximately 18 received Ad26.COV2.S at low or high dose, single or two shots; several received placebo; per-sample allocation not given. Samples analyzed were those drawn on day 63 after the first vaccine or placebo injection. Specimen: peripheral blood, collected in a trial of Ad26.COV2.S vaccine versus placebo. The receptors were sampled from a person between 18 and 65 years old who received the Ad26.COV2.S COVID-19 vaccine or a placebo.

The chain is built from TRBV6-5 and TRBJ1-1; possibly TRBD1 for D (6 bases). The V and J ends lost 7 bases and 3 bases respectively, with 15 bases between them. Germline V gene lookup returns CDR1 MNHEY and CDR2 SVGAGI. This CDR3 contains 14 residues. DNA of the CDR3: TGTGCCAGCACCCCAGGGGCCCGACACACTGAAGCTTTCTTT. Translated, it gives CASTPGARHTEAFF.

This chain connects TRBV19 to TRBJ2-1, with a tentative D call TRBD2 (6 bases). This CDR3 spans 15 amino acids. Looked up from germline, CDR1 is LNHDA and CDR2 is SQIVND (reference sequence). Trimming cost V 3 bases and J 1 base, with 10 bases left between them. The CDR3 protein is CASSMGGESYNEQFF. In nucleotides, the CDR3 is TGTGCCAGTAGTATGGGCGGGGAGTCCTACAATGAGCAGTTCTTC. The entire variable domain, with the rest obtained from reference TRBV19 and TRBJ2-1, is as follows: DGGITQSPKYLFRKEGQNVTLSCEQNLNHDAMYWYRQDPGQGLRLIYYSQIVNDFQKGDIAEGYSVSREKKESFPLTVTSAQKNPTAFYLCASSMGGESYNEQFFGPGTRLTVL.

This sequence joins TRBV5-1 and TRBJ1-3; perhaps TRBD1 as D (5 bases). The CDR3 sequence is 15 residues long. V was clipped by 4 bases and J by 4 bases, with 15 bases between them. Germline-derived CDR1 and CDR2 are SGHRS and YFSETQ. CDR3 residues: CASSTNTGYGNTIYF. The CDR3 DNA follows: TGCGCCAGCAGCACCAATACAGGTTACGGAAACACCATATATTTT.

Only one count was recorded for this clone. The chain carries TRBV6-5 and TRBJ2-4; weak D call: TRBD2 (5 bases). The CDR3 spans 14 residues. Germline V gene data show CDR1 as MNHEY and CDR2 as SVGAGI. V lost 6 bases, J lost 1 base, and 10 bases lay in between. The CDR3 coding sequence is TGTGCCAGCAGCCTGTCGGGGGCCAAAAACATTCAGTACTTC. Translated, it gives CASSLSGAKNIQYF.

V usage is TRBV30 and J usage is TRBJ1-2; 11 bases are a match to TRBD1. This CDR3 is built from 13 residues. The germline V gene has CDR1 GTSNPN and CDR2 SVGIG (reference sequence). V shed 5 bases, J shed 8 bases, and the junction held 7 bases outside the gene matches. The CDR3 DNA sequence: TGTGCCTGGGACGGACAGGGGGCGCCCGGCTACACCTTC. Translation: CAWDGQGAPGYTF. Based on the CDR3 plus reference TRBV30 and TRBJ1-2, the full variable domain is SQTIHQWPATLVQPVGSPLSLECTVEGTSNPNLYWYRQAAGRGLQLLFYSVGIGQISSEVPQNLSASRPQDRQFILSSKKLLLSDSGFYLCAWDGQGAPGYTFGSGTRLTVV.

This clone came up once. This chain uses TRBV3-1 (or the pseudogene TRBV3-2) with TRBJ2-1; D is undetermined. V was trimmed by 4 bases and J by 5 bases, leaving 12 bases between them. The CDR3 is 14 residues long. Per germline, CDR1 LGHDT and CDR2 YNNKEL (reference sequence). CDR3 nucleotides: TGTGCCAGCAGCCCTCCCGGGTGGGACAATGAGCAGTTCTTC. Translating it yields CASSPPGWDNEQFF.

The CDR3 sequence: CASSATWRGAEAFF. CDR3 DNA: TGTGCCAGCAGTGCGACATGGCGAGGAGCTGAAGCTTTCTTT. The rearrangement links TRBV25-1 to TRBJ1-1; D gene ambiguous. CDR3 length: 14 amino acids. Per the germline V gene, CDR1 is MGHDK and CDR2 is SYGVNS. Trimming took off 4 bases at V and 6 bases at J, with 15 bases between the two ends.

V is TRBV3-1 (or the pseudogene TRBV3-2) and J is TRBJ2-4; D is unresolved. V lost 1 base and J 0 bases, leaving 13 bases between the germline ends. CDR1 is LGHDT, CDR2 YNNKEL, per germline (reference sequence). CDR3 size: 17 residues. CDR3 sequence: CASSQASTLLAKNIQYF. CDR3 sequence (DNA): TGTGCCAGCAGCCAAGCGAGTACGCTCCTAGCCAAAAACATTCAGTACTTC.